The clone carrying this T cell receptor beta chain was counted only a few times. The data belong to a study of blood T cell repertoires in COVID-19. Study information: Samples representing acute and convalescent COVID-19 were sourced from the United States, Italy and Spain.

Repertoires were generated with immunoSEQ multiplex PCR, while TCRdb's copy carries only in-frame clones and drops some. The sample contains 260,000 or so clones, around 89% of which appear only once. In assigning cohorts, the study relied on participant-reported clinical history. CDR3 size: 16 residues. Germline values: CDR1 SEHNR, CDR2 FQNEAQ (reference sequence). With 5 bases removed from V and 0 bases from J, the gap between germline ends came to 16 bases. The J gene is TRBJ1-1, the V gene TRBV7-9; D may be TRBD1 (6 bases). Input material: PBMCs or T cells enriched from blood (not recorded which). This clonotype was obtained from a woman between 40 and 50 years old with acute COVID-19. CDR3 region: CASSHTQGRVNTEAFF. For the CDR3, the DNA is TGTGCCAGCAGCCATACACAGGGACGGGTGAACACTGAAGCTTTCTTT.